The rows below give T cell receptor beta chains drawn from one sample of a study of cytotoxic CD8 clonotypes in ibrutinib-treated CLL. Generated by immunoSEQ multiplex PCR, the TCRdb table keeps only in-frame clones and is missing some. The table has 140,000 or so clones, about four fifths seen once; the top ten hold more than 10%. The material was PBMCs, obtained after 12 months of ibrutinib treatment. The receptors shown here come from a human donor with chronic lymphocytic leukemia. CDR3s include the opening cysteine and the closing phenylalanine or tryptophan. The D gene is left open where the match is weak. Expanded clones get a size class; other rows say once, few or many, or leave the size out.

CDR3: CASSPDRSSYNEQFF
DNA: TGTGCCAGCAGCCCCGACCGGAGCTCCTACAATGAGCAGTTCTTC
V: TRBV7-2
J: TRBJ2-1
size: .
D: .

CDR3: CASSQEAGTGISF
DNA: TGCGCCAGCAGCCAAGAAGCGGGGACAGGGATTTCTTTT
V: TRBV4-3
J: TRBJ1-1
size: .
D: TRBD1

CDR3: CASSSTGTGAYEQYF
DNA: TGTGCCAGCAGTTCCACCGGGACAGGGGCCTACGAGCAGTACTTC
V: TRBV27
J: TRBJ2-7
size: few
D: TRBD1

CDR3: CASSVYASANYGYTF
DNA: TGTGCCAGCAGCGTTTATGCCAGTGCTAACTATGGCTACACCTTC
V: TRBV4-2
J: TRBJ1-2
size: .
D: .

CDR3: CASSAGVGGQPQHF
DNA: TGCGCCAGCAGCGCCGGGGTCGGCGGTCAGCCCCAGCATTTT
V: TRBV5-1
J: TRBJ1-5
size: .
D: .

CDR3: CASSRLGQGAGGELFF
DNA: TGCGCCAGCAGCCGCCTTGGACAGGGGGCTGGCGGGGAGCTGTTTTTT
V: TRBV4-3
J: TRBJ2-2
size: .
D: TRBD1

CDR3: CASSLVRRDTQYF
DNA: TGTGCCAGCAGCTTGGTCAGGCGGGATACGCAGTATTTT
V: TRBV5-4
J: TRBJ2-3
size: few
D: .

CDR3: CASSTLGGYQETQYF
DNA: TGTGCCAGCAGCACCTTGGGGGGGTACCAAGAGACCCAGTACTTC
V: TRBV5-8
J: TRBJ2-5
size: .
D: TRBD2

CDR3: CASSLGTGLREQYF
DNA: TGTGCCAGCAGCTTAGGGACAGGGCTTCGCGAGCAGTACTTC
V: TRBV7-6
J: TRBJ2-7
size: once
D: TRBD1

CDR3: CASSPKRFSYNEQFF
DNA: TGTGCCAGTAGTCCAAAGCGGTTCTCCTACAATGAGCAGTTCTTC
V: TRBV19
J: TRBJ2-1
size: once
D: .

CDR3: CASRFDPTVYNEQFF
DNA: TGTGCAAGTCGCTTCGACCCGACGGTGTACAATGAGCAGTTCTTC
V: TRBV12-2
J: TRBJ2-1
size: .
D: .

CDR3: CASSWDLNTEAFF
DNA: TGTGCCAGCAGTTGGGACTTGAACACTGAAGCTTTCTTT
V: TRBV2
J: TRBJ1-1
size: .
D: .

CDR3: CASSFPSSEQFF
DNA: TGTGCCAGCAGTTTCCCTAGCTCTGAGCAGTTCTTC
V: TRBV27
J: TRBJ2-1
size: once
D: .

CDR3: CASSARTGGETQYF
DNA: TGTGCCAGCAGTGCCCGCACGGGGGGAGAGACCCAGTACTTC
V: TRBV6-6
J: TRBJ2-5
size: .
D: TRBD2

CDR3: CASRTRDRVYEQYF
DNA: TGCGCCAGCAGGACCCGGGACAGGGTCTACGAGCAGTACTTC
V: TRBV10-2
J: TRBJ2-7
size: .
D: TRBD1

CDR3: CASSPNAAGSGNTIYF
DNA: TGTGCCAGCTCACCAAACGCGGCCGGCTCTGGAAACACCATATATTTT
V: TRBV18
J: TRBJ1-3
size: few
D: .

CDR3: CASTLRGGAGEQYF
DNA: TGTGCCAGCACCCTTAGGGGAGGGGCCGGCGAGCAGTACTTC
V: TRBV6-1
J: TRBJ2-7
size: .
D: TRBD2

CDR3: CASSSLLDRLNTEAFF
DNA: TGTGCCAGCAGTTCCCTCCTTGACAGATTGAACACTGAAGCTTTCTTT
V: TRBV28
J: TRBJ1-1
size: .
D: .

CDR3: CASGLVQGRNQPQHF
DNA: TGTGCTAGTGGTTTGGTACAGGGGCGGAATCAGCCCCAGCATTTT
V: TRBV12-5
J: TRBJ1-5
size: once
D: TRBD1

CDR3: CASSFGPGLAIGQYF
DNA: .
V: TRBV7-9
J: TRBJ2-7
size: once
D: .

CDR3: CASSETRGRGYEQYF
DNA: TGTGCCAGCAGTGAAACCAGGGGGCGCGGATACGAGCAGTACTTC
V: TRBV6-1
J: TRBJ2-7
size: once
D: TRBD1

CDR3: CASSPLPATGGSGSSYEQYF
DNA: TGTGCCAGCTCACCATTACCTGCAACTGGAGGTAGCGGAAGCTCCTACGAGCAGTACTTC
V: TRBV18
J: TRBJ2-7
size: .
D: .

CDR3: CASSLTDTQYF
DNA: TGTGCCAGCAGCTTAACAGATACGCAGTATTTT
V: TRBV7-9
J: TRBJ2-3
size: few
D: .

CDR3: CASSGERGRSHNEQFF
DNA: TGTGCCAGCAGTGGAGAAAGGGGGCGATCCCACAATGAGCAGTTCTTC
V: TRBV6-6
J: TRBJ2-1
size: .
D: TRBD1

CDR3: CASMVANTGELFF
DNA: TGTGCCAGCATGGTTGCGAACACCGGGGAGCTGTTTTTT
V: TRBV25-1
J: TRBJ2-2
size: .
D: .

CDR3: CLSGRLTKRHNEQFF
DNA: TGTTTAAGCGGGAGACTGACAAAAAGGCACAATGAGCAGTTCTTC
V: TRBV6-5
J: TRBJ2-1
size: .
D: TRBD2

CDR3: CASSVAGGDDEQFF
DNA: TGTGCCAGCAGTGTTGCGGGGGGGGACGATGAGCAGTTCTTC
V: TRBV6-1
J: TRBJ2-1
size: .
D: TRBD2

CDR3: CASGPGLAAPQYF
DNA: TGTGCCAGCGGGCCGGGACTAGCGGCCCCGCAGTACTTC
V: TRBV6-5
J: TRBJ2-7
size: .
D: TRBD2

CDR3: CASSLGRGYNEQFF
DNA: TGTGCCAGCAGCCTCGGGAGGGGTTACAATGAGCAGTTCTTC
V: TRBV27
J: TRBJ2-1
size: .
D: TRBD2

CDR3: CASTPSSGNTIYF
DNA: TGTGCCAGTACCCCGAGCTCTGGAAACACCATATATTTT
V: TRBV19
J: TRBJ1-3
size: few
D: .

CDR3: CASSPGPRPEAFF
DNA: TGTGCCAGCTCACCGGGGCCCCGGCCTGAAGCTTTCTTT
V: TRBV18
J: TRBJ1-1
size: .
D: .

CDR3: CASSYDPGQGREFF
DNA: TGTGCCAGCAGTTACGACCCGGGACAGGGAAGGGAGTTCTTC
V: TRBV6-5
J: TRBJ2-1
size: .
D: TRBD1